This is a list of T cell receptor beta chains from one sample in a study of blood T cells in healthy people across ages. TCRdb independently ran MiXCR on the 5' RACE reads; one entry per CDR3 protein. The sample has approximately 600,000 distinct CDR3 sequences, about 54% seen once. The sequencing sample was made of blood. Every receptor here comes from a man in his 60s in good health. Both conserved end residues are part of each CDR3.

v_call	j_call	cdr3_aa
TRBV5-1	TRBJ2-1	CASSLARRAPYNEQFF
TRBV28	TRBJ2-3	CASGGGTDTQYF
TRBV10-3	TRBJ1-1	CAISESRTALNTEAFF
TRBV29-1	TRBJ1-2	CSVAPSPYGYTF
TRBV6-1	TRBJ1-2	CASSGTNTAQLYGYTF
TRBV20-1	TRBJ2-5	CSARGVLSQETQYF
TRBV28	TRBJ2-1	CASSGTSGGRSYNEQFF
TRBV9	TRBJ1-1	CASSATGTGVSTEAFF
TRBV10-3	TRBJ2-5	CAIRQGAGEETQYF
TRBV20-1	TRBJ2-7	CSAGPTGYEQYF
TRBV20-1	TRBJ2-3	CSARRQPSTDTQYF
TRBV3-1	TRBJ1-2	CASSQDRNRNGYTF
TRBV20-1	TRBJ2-3	CSAQTGTNAGDTQYF
TRBV12-3/TRBV12-4	TRBJ2-1	CASTPQGSSYNEQFF
TRBV20-1	TRBJ2-3	CSPSGGLAGRADTQYF
TRBV25-1	TRBJ2-7	CASRSPQRDTYEQYF
TRBV7-2	TRBJ2-4	CASSLVGTGAKNIQYF
TRBV24-1	TRBJ1-2	CATSDTDREGGYGYTF
TRBV5-6	TRBJ2-1	CASSGLGTRSFF
TRBV5-7	NA	CASSLAGTGGLETQYF
TRBV6-5	TRBJ1-1	CASKLDRANTEAFF
TRBV15	TRBJ2-5	CATCLGKGDTQYF
TRBV2	TRBJ2-6	CASRRGSSGANVLTF
TRBV4-1	TRBJ2-1	CASSQEGTGSNEQFF
TRBV4-1	TRBJ2-1	CASSQDYPGSSYNEQFF
TRBV12-3/TRBV12-4	TRBJ1-5	CASSVDGGQPQHF
TRBV7-2	TRBJ1-2	CASSHRTGNYGYTF
TRBV7-2	TRBJ2-5	CASSFQRGGETQYF
TRBV10-2	TRBJ2-1	CASTRDPSYNEQFF
TRBV10-3	TRBJ1-4	CAISQRATNEKLFF
TRBV4-2	NA	CASSQDPGTGSYEQYF
TRBV6-6	TRBJ1-4	CASSYPEGGDEKLFF
TRBV5-1	TRBJ2-5	CASTLGRIQETQYF
TRBV9	TRBJ2-7	CASSGGTGSPYEQYF
TRBV29-1	TRBJ2-5	CSVQDSRQETQYF
TRBV18	TRBJ2-3	CASSARGDPRTDTQYF
TRBV5-1	TRBJ2-3	CASSFFPGTTSTDTQYF
TRBV15	TRBJ2-5	CATSRDPATITRETQYF